This T cell receptor (beta chain) was sequenced for a study of shared clonotypes between healthy human individuals. In regard to this clone: Its target is unknown.

Study-wide results and caveats: Of the naive CD4 clonotypes, around 5% were shared across a handful of donors.

TCRdb keeps only in-frame clones here, not all; method: immunoSEQ multiplex PCR. The table shows hundreds of thousands of clones, with about 95% occurring only once. CD8 cells regarded as naive lacked CD45RO, were positively chosen for CCR7, and omitted terminally differentiated effector memory CD45RA+ cells. The TCR comes from a woman between 25 and 40 years old in good health. Sequencing was done on a sample of naive CD8+ T cells sorted from blood.

Here the CDR3 reads CASSQLAGGPDEQFF. Written as DNA, the CDR3 is TGTGCCAGCAGCCAGCTAGCGGGAGGGCCAGATGAGCAGTTCTTC. The chain employs TRBV4-2 and TRBJ2-1; 12 positions match TRBD2. This CDR3 has 15 residues. V lost 3 bases to trimming and J lost 8 bases; unmatched junction nucleotides: 5. Germline V CDR1 and CDR2: LGHNA, YNFKEQ.